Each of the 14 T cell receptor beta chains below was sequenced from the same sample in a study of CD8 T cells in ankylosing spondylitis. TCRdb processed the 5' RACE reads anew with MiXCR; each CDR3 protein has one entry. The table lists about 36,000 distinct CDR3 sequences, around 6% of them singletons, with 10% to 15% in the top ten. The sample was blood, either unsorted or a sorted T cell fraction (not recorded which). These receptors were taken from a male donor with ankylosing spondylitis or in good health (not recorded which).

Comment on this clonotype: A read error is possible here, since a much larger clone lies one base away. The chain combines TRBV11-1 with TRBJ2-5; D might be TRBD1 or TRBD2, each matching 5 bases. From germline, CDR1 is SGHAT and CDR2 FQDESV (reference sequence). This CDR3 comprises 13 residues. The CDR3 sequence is CANSPGREETQYF. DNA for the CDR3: TGTGCCAACAGCCCGGGACGTGAAGAGACCCAGTACTTC.

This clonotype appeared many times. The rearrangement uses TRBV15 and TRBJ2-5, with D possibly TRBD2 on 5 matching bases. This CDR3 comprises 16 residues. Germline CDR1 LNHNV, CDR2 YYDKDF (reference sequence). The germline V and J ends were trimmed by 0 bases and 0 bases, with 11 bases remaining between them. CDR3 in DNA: TGTGCCACCAGCAGAGATCTGTCCGGGAACCAAGAGACCCAGTACTTC. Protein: CATSRDLSGNQETQYF.

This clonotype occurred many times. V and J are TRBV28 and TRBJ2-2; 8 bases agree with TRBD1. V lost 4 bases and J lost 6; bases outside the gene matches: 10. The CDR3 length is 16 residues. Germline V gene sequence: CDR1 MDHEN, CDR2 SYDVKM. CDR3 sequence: CASSWDRKGIPGELFF. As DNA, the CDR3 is TGTGCCAGCAGTTGGGACAGGAAGGGAATACCCGGGGAGCTGTTTTTT.

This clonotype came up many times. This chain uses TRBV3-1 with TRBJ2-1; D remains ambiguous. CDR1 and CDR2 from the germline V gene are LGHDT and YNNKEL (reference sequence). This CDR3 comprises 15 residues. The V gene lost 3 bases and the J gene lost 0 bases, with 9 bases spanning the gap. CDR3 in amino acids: CASSQVLSSYNEQFF. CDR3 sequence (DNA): TGTGCCAGCAGCCAGGTCCTTAGCTCCTACAATGAGCAGTTCTTC.

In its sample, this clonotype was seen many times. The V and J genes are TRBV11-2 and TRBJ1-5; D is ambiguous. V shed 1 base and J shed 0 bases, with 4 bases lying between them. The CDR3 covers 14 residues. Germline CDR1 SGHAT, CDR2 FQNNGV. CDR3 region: CASSLASSNQPQHF. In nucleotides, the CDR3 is TGTGCCAGCAGCTTAGCCAGTAGCAATCAGCCCCAGCATTTT.

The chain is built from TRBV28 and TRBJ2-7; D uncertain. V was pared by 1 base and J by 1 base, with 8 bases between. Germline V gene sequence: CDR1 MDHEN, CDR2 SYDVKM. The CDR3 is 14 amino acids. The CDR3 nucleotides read TGTGCCAGCAGTTTATCGGCTAGATCCTACGAGCAGTACTTC. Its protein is CASSLSARSYEQYF.

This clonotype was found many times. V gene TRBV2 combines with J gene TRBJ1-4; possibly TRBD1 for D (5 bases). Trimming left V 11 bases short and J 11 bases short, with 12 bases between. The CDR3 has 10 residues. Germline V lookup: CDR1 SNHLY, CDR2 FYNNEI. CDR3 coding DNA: TGTGCCTCCGGGGGGGGGAAACTGTTTTTT. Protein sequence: CASGGGKLFF. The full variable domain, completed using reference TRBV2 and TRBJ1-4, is EPEVTQTPSHQVTQMGQEVILRCVPISNHLYFYWYRQILGQKVEFLVSFYNNEISEKSEIFDDQFSVERPDGSNFTLKIRSTKLEDSAMYFCASGGGKLFFGSGTQLSVL.

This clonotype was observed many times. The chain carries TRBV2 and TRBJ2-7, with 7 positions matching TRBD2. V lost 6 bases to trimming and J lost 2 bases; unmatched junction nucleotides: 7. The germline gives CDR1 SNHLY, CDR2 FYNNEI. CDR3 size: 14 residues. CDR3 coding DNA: TGTGCCAGCAGCGAGGGACTACCAACCTACGAGCAGTACTTC. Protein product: CASSEGLPTYEQYF. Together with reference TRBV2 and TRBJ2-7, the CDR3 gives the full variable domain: EPEVTQTPSHQVTQMGQEVILRCVPISNHLYFYWYRQILGQKVEFLVSFYNNEISEKSEIFDDQFSVERPDGSNFTLKIRSTKLEDSAMYFCASSEGLPTYEQYFGPGTRLTVT.

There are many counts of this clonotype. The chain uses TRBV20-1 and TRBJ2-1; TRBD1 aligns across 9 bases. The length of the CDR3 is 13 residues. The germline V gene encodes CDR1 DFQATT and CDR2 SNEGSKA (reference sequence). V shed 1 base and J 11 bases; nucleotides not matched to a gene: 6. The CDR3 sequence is CSARGATGGKQFF. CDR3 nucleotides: TGCAGTGCTAGAGGGGCCACAGGGGGCAAGCAGTTCTTC.

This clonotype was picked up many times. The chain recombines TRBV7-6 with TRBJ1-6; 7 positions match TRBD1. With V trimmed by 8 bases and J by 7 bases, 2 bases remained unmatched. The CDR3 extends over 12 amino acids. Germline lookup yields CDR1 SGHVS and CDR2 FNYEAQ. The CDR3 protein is CASGTENSPLHF. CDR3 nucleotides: TGTGCCAGCGGGACAGAGAATTCACCCCTCCACTTT.

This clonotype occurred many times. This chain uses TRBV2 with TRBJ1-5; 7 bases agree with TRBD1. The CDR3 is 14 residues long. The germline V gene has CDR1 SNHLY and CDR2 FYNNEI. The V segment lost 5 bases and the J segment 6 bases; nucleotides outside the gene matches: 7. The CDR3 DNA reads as TGTGCCAGCAGTCCCGACAGGGTCGGTCAGCCCCAGCATTTT. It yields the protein CASSPDRVGQPQHF.

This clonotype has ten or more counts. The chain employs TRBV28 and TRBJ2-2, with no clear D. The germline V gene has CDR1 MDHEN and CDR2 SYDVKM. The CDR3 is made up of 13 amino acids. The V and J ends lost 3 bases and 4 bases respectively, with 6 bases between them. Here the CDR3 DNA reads TGTGCCAGCAGTTTGAGTTCCACCGGGGAGCTGTTTTTT. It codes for CASSLSSTGELFF.

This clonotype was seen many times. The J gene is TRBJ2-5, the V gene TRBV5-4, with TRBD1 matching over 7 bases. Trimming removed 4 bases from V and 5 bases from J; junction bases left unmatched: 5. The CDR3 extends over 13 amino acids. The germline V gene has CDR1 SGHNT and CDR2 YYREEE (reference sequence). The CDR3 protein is CASSHRGRETQYF. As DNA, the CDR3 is TGTGCCAGCAGCCACAGGGGAAGGGAGACCCAGTACTTC.

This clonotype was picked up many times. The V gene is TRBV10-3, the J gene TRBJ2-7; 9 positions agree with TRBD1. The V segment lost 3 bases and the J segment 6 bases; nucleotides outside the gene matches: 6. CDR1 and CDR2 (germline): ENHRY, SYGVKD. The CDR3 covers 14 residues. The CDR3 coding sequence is TGTGCCATCAGTGATACAGGGGGCCTCGGCGAGCAGTACTTC. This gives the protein CAISDTGGLGEQYF.